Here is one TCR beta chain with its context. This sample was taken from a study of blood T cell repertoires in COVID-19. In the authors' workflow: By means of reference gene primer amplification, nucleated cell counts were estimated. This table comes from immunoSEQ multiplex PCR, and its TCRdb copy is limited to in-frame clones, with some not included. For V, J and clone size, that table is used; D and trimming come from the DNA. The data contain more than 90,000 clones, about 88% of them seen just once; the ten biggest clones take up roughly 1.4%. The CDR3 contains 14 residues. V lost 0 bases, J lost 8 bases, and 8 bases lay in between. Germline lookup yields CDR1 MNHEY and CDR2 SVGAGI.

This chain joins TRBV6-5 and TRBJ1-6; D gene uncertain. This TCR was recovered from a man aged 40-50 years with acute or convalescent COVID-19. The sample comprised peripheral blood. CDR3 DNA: TGTGCCAGCAGTTACTCTGGCAGATATTCACCCCTCCACTTT. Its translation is CASSYSGRYSPLHF.